This T cell receptor beta chain was found in a study of shared clonotypes between healthy human individuals (dated by TCRdb to 2018 to 2021). A note on the overall study: The cohort included three men and a couple of women between 18 and 49 years of age. For each donor, three plates each were used for CD4 naive and CD4 memory, two plates were used for CD8 naive, and one plate was used for CD8 memory. To estimate repertoire size and how much clonotypes are shared between individuals, the study performed deep sequencing of blood TCR repertoires from five healthy adults. To increase sequencing depth and limit assay-specific biases, different laboratories used diverse techniques to prepare libraries and sequence TCR repertoires. Each donor's leukapheresis produced roughly between roughly 0.94 and 9.5 billion PBMCs. The research as a whole found: Pairwise subsampling indicated that sequencing depth was expected to affect the degree of clonotype sharing among donors. Higher generation probabilities were observed for clonotypes shared by all four sorted-subset donors than for non-shared clonotypes. Naive subsets generally had larger estimated clonotype richness than memory subsets. Across several donors, around 5% of naive CD4, 3% to 3.5% of naive CD8, 2% to 2.5% of memory CD4, and 0.4% of memory CD8 clonotypes were shared. Sampling was limited to blood, and TCR repertoires in tissue likely differ from TCR repertoires in blood. Even with the large sequencing depth, rarefaction of the sorted-subset datasets indicated that sequencing was incomplete. The small number of donors limited the genetic and exposure-history diversity represented.

Using the deep immunoSEQ assay, TCR CDR3 regions were amplified from genomic DNA by multiplex PCR. Extracted genomic DNA from each cell subset was distributed evenly across all wells of several immunoSEQ 96-well plates, and each plate was treated as a replicate. For sorted subsets, around 200 ng genomic DNA, equal to tens of thousands of T cell genomes, was loaded into each replicate PCR. Purified libraries were quantified with a Qubit 3.0 fluorometer, sized on a Bioanalyzer 2100, and re-quantified with the KAPA Library Quantification kit. Each immunoSEQ 96-well plate was sequenced on its own single-read 150-cycle Illumina NextSeq 550 flow cell. The original methods were these. Because the immunoSEQ output included only junctional sequences and no quality scores, the filtering could not be the same as the filtering used for full-length reads. Sequences were annotated with PyIR, a Python wrapper for IgBLAST v1.9, using IMGT germline references to assign V/J genes and CDR3. Reads were filtered out if the reads had weak V/J assignments (E-value above 1e-6), no CDR3, stop codons, out-of-frame junctions, or ambiguous translated residues. V3J clonotypes were defined as sequences sharing the same inferred V gene, J gene, and CDR3 amino acid sequence. The percentage overlap between two repertoires was calculated by dividing the number of shared unique clonotypes by the size of the smaller repertoire. RTK rarefaction, the Chao1 estimator, and Recon v2.1 estimates of unobserved clonotypes were used to assess repertoire richness. For all TCRbeta clonotypes obtained by the gDNA method from a handful of donors, generation probabilities were computed with OLGA. The table was pulled from immuneACCESS by TCRdb, which kept in-frame rearrangements only. Such tables lose some clones; where checked, under half of the loss comes from unresolved V genes, and the rest has no known cause. V and J calls and clone size follow that table, whereas D and trimming were derived from the DNA. For this sample the table gives fewer than 700,000 clones, of which around 95% were detected only once. Of the sample, 0.095% to 0.14% falls within the top ten clones.

For the CD8 naive samples, CD45RO-negative cells were positively selected for CCR7, yielding a CD45RA+CCR7+ population from which TemRA cells were excluded. The donors were healthy, HIV-negative adults who had no recently reported acute infections or vaccinations. Only Caucasian adults living in Nashville, Tennessee, USA were represented among the donors. Blood was obtained by leukapheresis, after which PBMCs were separated by Ficoll-Histopaque density gradient centrifugation and cryopreserved in liquid nitrogen vapor phase. Analytical flow cytometry was used to check the purity and quantity of every magnetically sorted T cell population. From each sorted fraction, genomic DNA was isolated and quantified by UV absorbance on a Nanodrop 2000c. This clone was seen once. Its antigen has not been determined. No clone much larger than this one lies a single base away; base qualities are absent. The CDR3 runs 12 amino acids, cysteine and phenylalanine included. Only the CDR3 DNA is retained, 36 bases long and in frame from the first base. In the germline V gene, CDR1 corresponds to SNHLY and CDR2 to FYNNEI. Trimming removed 11 bases from V and 7 bases from J, leaving 18 bases between the germline ends.

This chain joins TRBV2 to TRBJ2-7; the best D guess is TRBD1, with 6 bases matching. The receptor was isolated from a woman aged 30 to 39 in good health. Specimen: naive CD8+ T cells sorted from blood. The cell subset or site label for this specimen denotes: CD45RA+CCR7+. The nucleotide sequence reads TGTGCCGGACGGGACACTCCGCGGGAGCAGTACTTC. It encodes CAGRDTPREQYF. Supplemented by the reference TRBV2 and TRBJ2-7 proteins around the CDR3, the complete variable domain is EPEVTQTPSHQVTQMGQEVILRCVPISNHLYFYWYRQILGQKVEFLVSFYNNEISEKSEIFDDQFSVERPDGSNFTLKIRSTKLEDSAMYFCAGRDTPREQYFGPGTRLTVT.